This is a list of T cell receptor beta chains from one sample in a study of blood T cell repertoires in COVID-19. Here immunoSEQ multiplex PCR was the method, and the copy in TCRdb shows in-frame clones only, minus some. The table lists fewer than 250,000 clones, around 86% of them singletons. The sample was peripheral blood. The receptors here all came from a woman aged 60-70 years who had recovered from COVID-19. Both conserved end residues are part of each CDR3. Each record gives: J gene, V gene, clone size, CDR3 protein. Expanded clones get a size class; other rows say once, few or many, or leave the size out.

j_call: TRBJ2-3; v_call: TRBV3-1/TRBV3-2; clone_size: .; cdr3_aa: CASSLHLAGGLTDTQYF
j_call: TRBJ2-1; v_call: TRBV28; clone_size: .; cdr3_aa: CASSPGLAIFSSYNEQFF
j_call: TRBJ1-1; v_call: TRBV21-1; clone_size: few; cdr3_aa: CASSKAADREATEAFF
j_call: TRBJ1-2; v_call: TRBV5-4; clone_size: .; cdr3_aa: CASSLDRLGYGYTF
j_call: TRBJ1-4; v_call: TRBV5-5; clone_size: .; cdr3_aa: CASSHDRKGEKLFF
j_call: TRBJ1-2; v_call: TRBV28; clone_size: .; cdr3_aa: CASSLIAGTGDYGYTF
j_call: TRBJ2-5; v_call: TRBV27; clone_size: .; cdr3_aa: CASSPWASGETQYF
j_call: TRBJ1-2; v_call: TRBV28; clone_size: .; cdr3_aa: CASSLGTGSYGYTF
j_call: TRBJ1-1; v_call: TRBV28; clone_size: once; cdr3_aa: CASSFAGGNTEAFF
j_call: TRBJ2-7; v_call: TRBV6-6; clone_size: .; cdr3_aa: CASRRTGSYEQYF
j_call: TRBJ2-7; v_call: TRBV3-1/TRBV3-2; clone_size: few; cdr3_aa: CASSQHGSYEQYF